Each of the 25 T cell receptor beta chains below was sequenced from the same sample in a study of regulatory T cells in long-lasting Graves disease. CDR3 regions were amplified by Arm-PCR using iRepertoire HTBI primers to build TCR beta libraries. A single record per CDR3 protein comes from TCRdb applying MiXCR to the multiplex PCR reads. Seen here are about 290,000 distinct CDR3 sequences, more than 20% observed once, and the top ten hold roughly 50%. Time point reported: persistent/refractory GD, antithyroid drugs over 5 years with positive TRAb. RNA isolated from PBMCs was used to make the TCR library. The sequencing here drew on peripheral blood mononuclear cells (PBMCs), taken when the disease was refractory, from a patient treated with antithyroid drugs. These receptors were taken from a female donor with Graves disease.

This chain uses TRBV9 with TRBJ2-5, with TRBD2 matching 12 bases. After removal of 5 bases from V and 5 bases from J, the junction contained 13 bases not matched to a gene. This CDR3 comprises 17 residues. CDR1 SGDLS and CDR2 YYNGEE come from the germline V gene. CDR3 residues: CASSYSRLAGDPETQYF. CDR3 sequence (DNA): TGTGCCAGCAGTTACAGTCGACTAGCGGGGGACCCGGAGACCCAGTACTTC.

This clonotype was seen more than once but under ten times. The chain combines TRBV4-3 with TRBJ2-7, with 10 bases matching TRBD2. CDR1 is LGHNA, CDR2 YSLEER, per germline. V trimming: 0 bases; J trimming: 1 base; junction bases outside the gene matches: 6. CDR3 size: 17 residues. The CDR3 loop reads CASSQESLAGVSYEQYF. The DNA for the CDR3 is TGCGCCAGCAGCCAAGAATCCCTAGCGGGAGTTTCCTACGAGCAGTACTTC.

This clonotype showed up just a few times. The chain links TRBV19 to TRBJ1-1; 10 positions match TRBD1. The CDR3 consists of 16 residues. The junction had 7 bases not matched to a gene; V was cut back by 6 bases and J by 0 bases. Germline-derived CDR1 and CDR2 are LNHDA and SQIVND (reference sequence). The CDR3 loop is CASRDRGQGVNTEAFF. The CDR3 DNA follows: TGTGCCAGTAGAGATCGTGGACAGGGGGTGAACACTGAAGCTTTCTTT.

The V gene is TRBV15, the J gene TRBJ1-5; TRBD1 matches at 9 bases. The germline V gene encodes CDR1 LNHNV and CDR2 YYDKDF (reference sequence). This CDR3 has 15 residues. The ends lost 4 bases at V and 7 bases at J; junction bases unmatched: 8. CDR3 bases: TGTGCCACCAGCAAGCCACAGGGGGCAGGACAGCCCCAGCATTTT. Translation gives CATSKPQGAGQPQHF. The variable domain in full, with the rest retrieved from reference TRBV15 and TRBJ1-5, is DAMVIQNPRYQVTQFGKPVTLSCSQTLNHNVMYWYQQKSSQAPKLLFHYYDKDFNNEADTPDNFQSRRPNTSFCFLDIRSPGLGDTAMYLCATSKPQGAGQPQHFGDGTRLSIL.

This clonotype was found many times. This chain connects TRBV7-2 to TRBJ1-1; D remains unclear. Trimming removed 1 base at V and 4 bases at J, with 10 bases between. CDR1 is SGHTA, CDR2 FQGNSA, per germline. The CDR3 has 14 amino acids. The DNA for the CDR3 is TGTGCCAGCAGCTTAGAGTTACGAGGCACTGAAGCTTTCTTT. This codes for CASSLELRGTEAFF.

In this sample, this clonotype turned up many times. This sequence joins TRBV28 and TRBJ1-1, with D possibly being TRBD1 (5 bases). Germline loops: CDR1 MDHEN, CDR2 SYDVKM. The CDR3 length is 12 residues. V gave up 8 bases and J gave up 1 base, with 8 bases separating them. CDR3 protein: CASSGPNTEAFF. The CDR3 DNA reads as TGTGCCAGCTCGGGGCCGAACACTGAAGCTTTCTTT.

In its sample, this clonotype was seen many times. The V and J genes are TRBV2 and TRBJ2-4, with D uncertain. Germline lookup yields CDR1 SNHLY and CDR2 FYNNEI. This CDR3 spans 11 amino acids. Trimming removed 5 bases at V and 7 bases at J, with 6 bases between. The CDR3 loop is CASSLENIQYF. CDR3 nucleotide sequence: TGTGCCAGCAGTTTGGAGAACATTCAGTACTTC.

The CDR3 loop reads CASSFGTGEKTQYF. The DNA of the CDR3 is TGCGCCAGCAGCTTTGGGACAGGAGAAAAGACCCAGTACTTC. The rearrangement links TRBV5-1 to TRBJ2-5, with 8 positions matching TRBD1. Germline V gives CDR1 SGHRS, CDR2 YFSETQ. Losses at the gene ends were 2 bases for V and 6 bases for J; bases not matched to a gene: 6. This CDR3 comprises 14 residues.

Only a few counts were recorded for this clonotype. This sequence joins TRBV7-2 and TRBJ2-7; 9 nucleotides match TRBD2. The CDR3 covers 14 residues. Germline CDR1 reads SGHTA; CDR2 reads FQGNSA. The V segment lost 5 bases and the J segment 3 bases; nucleotides outside the gene matches: 5. CDR3 in amino acids: CASSKGLADYEQYF. CDR3 DNA: TGTGCCAGCAGCAAGGGACTAGCAGACTACGAGCAGTACTTC.

This chain uses TRBV6-5 with TRBJ2-7, with a weak D call TRBD2 (6 bases). Trimming shortened V by 6 bases and J by 0 bases, and 15 bases separated the two germline ends. Germline lookup yields CDR1 MNHEY and CDR2 SVGAGI. The CDR3 length is 15 residues. The CDR3 bases are TGTGCCAGCAGCTACCCCCGGGACTTCTCCTACGAGCAGTACTTC. This translates into CASSYPRDFSYEQYF.

In its sample, this clonotype was seen many times. The chain combines TRBV7-2 with TRBJ2-4, with D tentatively TRBD2 (5 bases). This CDR3 is 13 amino acids long. The germline CDR1 and CDR2 sequences are SGHTA and FQGNSA. The ends were cut back, 3 bases at V and 5 bases at J, with 8 bases in the middle. Here the CDR3 DNA reads TGTGCCAGCAGCTTCGCGGGTGAAAACATTCAGTACTTC. Translating it yields CASSFAGENIQYF.

This clonotype was found many times. The CDR3, as DNA: TGCGCCAGCAGCCAGAACGGGGTGAACACTGAAGCTTTCTTT. It codes for CASSQNGVNTEAFF. V and J are TRBV4-3 and TRBJ1-1; D unresolved. Germline V gives CDR1 LGHNA, CDR2 YSLEER. The CDR3 extends over 14 amino acids. The germline V and J ends were trimmed by 3 bases and 0 bases, with 8 bases remaining between them.

This clonotype was seen more than once but under ten times. The chain couples TRBV11-2 to TRBJ1-6, with D perhaps TRBD1 (5 bases). The CDR3 is 13 residues long. Trimming took 5 bases from V and 8 from J, leaving 10 bases between them. The germline V gene encodes CDR1 SGHAT and CDR2 FQNNGV. The CDR3 here is CASSLGTHSPLHF. Here the CDR3 DNA reads TGTGCCAGCAGCCTCGGGACCCATTCACCCCTCCACTTT.

This clonotype has at least ten counts. This rearrangement joins TRBV12-3 or TRBV12-4 to TRBJ1-2, with D possibly being TRBD1 (6 bases). This CDR3 is built from 15 residues. The V gene lost 4 bases and the J gene lost 3 bases, with 15 bases spanning the gap. The CDR3 region is CASSSRAGEDYGYTF. The CDR3 DNA reads as TGTGCCAGCAGTTCGCGGGCAGGGGAGGACTATGGCTACACCTTC.

Of note for this clonotype: A much larger clone differs from this one at a single base, so this may be a read error. The V gene is TRBV18, the J gene TRBJ2-7, with 11 bases aligning to TRBD1. CDR1 and CDR2 (germline): KGHSH, LQKENI. The CDR3 length is 13 residues. CDR3 sequence reads: CAGSLGTGGEQYF. The CDR3 nucleotides are TGTGCCGGCTCACTCGGGACAGGGGGAGAGCAGTACTTC.

There are many counts of this clonotype. The chain has TRBV7-2 and TRBJ2-5; a weak D match, TRBD2 (5 bases). Trimming removed 4 bases from V and 2 bases from J, with 14 bases in between. Germline CDR1 and CDR2: SGHTA and FQGNSA. The CDR3 sequence is 15 residues long. The CDR3 here is CASSYQTGKQETQYF. DNA of the CDR3: TGTGCCAGCAGCTACCAAACGGGGAAACAAGAGACCCAGTACTTC.

This clonotype has a count of ten or more. The chain links TRBV20-1 to TRBJ2-7, with a possible D match to TRBD1 (6 bases). V lost 0 bases, J lost 6 bases, and 12 bases lay in between. This CDR3 is built from 13 residues. CDR1 DFQATT and CDR2 SNEGSKA come from the germline V gene (reference sequence). Here the CDR3 DNA reads TGCAGTGCTAGAGATAGTGGGGGCGCCGAGCAGTACTTC. Protein sequence: CSARDSGGAEQYF.

This clonotype was observed at least ten times. The V call is TRBV12-3 or TRBV12-4, the J call TRBJ1-1; TRBD1 might be the D (5 bases). With 9 bases removed from V and 3 bases from J, the gap between germline ends came to 17 bases. The CDR3 extends over 14 amino acids. The CDR3, as DNA: TGTGCCAGTGAGTTTCTGGGGCAGTACACTGAAGCTTTCTTT. Its protein is CASEFLGQYTEAFF.

In its sample, this clonotype was seen many times. This chain links TRBV7-2 with TRBJ1-2, with D perhaps TRBD1 (6 bases). This CDR3 region has 14 residues. Germline CDR1 is SGHTA and CDR2 is FQGNSA. V dropped 0 bases and J dropped 5 bases, with 10 bases sitting between them. The CDR3 sequence: CASSLAMTGYGYTF. The CDR3 DNA reads as TGTGCCAGCAGCTTAGCGATGACAGGTTATGGCTACACCTTC.

The chain is built from TRBV28 and TRBJ1-2, with D perhaps TRBD1 (5 bases). Trimming pared 4 bases from V and 5 bases from J, leaving 17 bases between. Germline lookup yields CDR1 MDHEN and CDR2 SYDVKM. There are 15 residues in the CDR3. DNA for the CDR3: TGTGCCAGCAGTTCCCCCCTGGACAAGGTGTATGGCTACACCTTC. Protein sequence: CASSSPLDKVYGYTF.

The chain links TRBV4-1 to TRBJ1-6, with D unclear. The ends were cut back, 0 bases at V and 7 bases at J, with 7 bases in the middle. Germline CDR1 is MGHRA and CDR2 is YSYEKL. The CDR3 extends over 14 amino acids. This chain's CDR3 is CASSQDLRNSPLHF. CDR3 DNA sequence: TGCGCCAGCAGCCAAGATCTTAGAAATTCACCCCTCCACTTT.

This CDR3 is CASSLQGLDGYTF. The CDR3 region has the DNA TGTGCCAGCAGCTTACAAGGGTTGGATGGCTACACCTTC. This chain connects TRBV7-2 to TRBJ1-2; no clear D gene. Trimming removed 2 bases from V and 6 bases from J, with 10 bases in between. The CDR3 totals 13 residues. The germline gives CDR1 SGHTA, CDR2 FQGNSA.

As concerns this clonotype: Being one base from a much bigger clone, this may be a read error. The CDR3 nucleotides are TGTGCCAGCAGTGAAAGAGAGGATAGTCAGCCCCAGCATTTT. Translation: CASSEREDSQPQHF. The chain joins TRBV2 to TRBJ1-5; D is undetermined. CDR1 and CDR2 from the germline V gene are SNHLY and FYNNEI. The CDR3 contains 14 residues. V lost 2 bases, J lost 6 bases, and 11 bases lay in between.

Only a few counts were recorded for this clonotype. V is TRBV4-1 and J is TRBJ2-7, with D unclear. CDR1 and CDR2 (germline): MGHRA, YSYEKL. The CDR3 extends over 14 amino acids. The V gene lost 0 bases and the J gene lost 0 bases, with 6 bases spanning the gap. CDR3 in DNA: TGCGCCAGCAGCCAAGATCCGGGCTCCTACGAGCAGTACTTC. This encodes CASSQDPGSYEQYF.

In regard to this clonotype: A read error may be the cause here, since a much bigger clone is one base away. The chain links TRBV28 to TRBJ2-7; D is tentatively TRBD1 or TRBD2 (7 bases each). Germline values: CDR1 MDHEN, CDR2 SYDVKM. CDR3 length equals 15 residues. V dropped 11 bases and J dropped 1 base, with 21 bases sitting between them. The CDR3 protein is CAVRQGGQASYEQYF. CDR3 bases: TGTGCCGTTCGCCAGGGGGGGCAGGCGTCCTACGAGCAGTACTTC.